The 26 T cell receptor beta chains listed next were all sequenced from one sample in a study of cytomegalovirus exposure and HLA in healthy donors. Primers included in the PCR were 60 Vbeta and 13 Jbeta primers. Only in-frame clones appear in the TCRdb table, and some are missing; sequencing was by immunoSEQ multiplex PCR. The sample records over 150,000 clones, over 80% being singletons. Input material: PBMCs. The origin of the receptors is a boy between 2 and 10 years old in good health and CMV-seronegative.

This chain joins TRBV6-1 and TRBJ2-2; the D gene is possibly TRBD1 (6 bases). Germline CDR1 and CDR2: MNHNS and SASEGT. The CDR3 has 14 residues. Trimming left V 7 bases short and J 4 bases short, with 13 bases between. The CDR3 loop reads CASKLQGVTGELFF. The CDR3, as DNA: TGTGCCAGCAAGCTACAGGGAGTCACCGGGGAGCTGTTTTTT.

This clone was seen just once. The V call is TRBV19, the J call TRBJ2-2; 10 nucleotides align to TRBD2. The CDR3 consists of 15 residues. CDR1 LNHDA and CDR2 SQIVND come from the germline V gene (reference sequence). The ends lost 5 bases at V and 6 bases at J; junction bases unmatched: 6. The CDR3 region is CASSSSGSGAGELFF. The DNA for the CDR3 is TGTGCCAGTAGTTCTAGCGGGAGTGGTGCCGGGGAGCTGTTTTTT.

The chain is built from TRBV15 and TRBJ1-1; D gene ambiguous. The V gene lost 2 bases and the J gene lost 5 bases, with 9 bases spanning the gap. Germline V CDR1 and CDR2: LNHNV, YYDKDF (reference sequence). The CDR3 extends over 13 amino acids. CDR3 amino acids: CATSRMGETEAFF. CDR3 DNA: TGTGCCACCAGCAGAATGGGCGAGACTGAAGCTTTCTTT.

The rearrangement uses TRBV29-1 and TRBJ1-1, with 7 bases fitting TRBD1. The CDR3 runs 14 residues. CDR1 and CDR2 from the germline V gene are SQVTM and ANQGSEA. Trimming at V came to 6 bases and at J to 1 base, leaving 8 bases not matched to a gene. CDR3 DNA sequence: TGCAGCGTGAACAGGGGTCTTTCGAACACTGAAGCTTTCTTT. The encoded protein is CSVNRGLSNTEAFF.

The chain joins TRBV7-9 to TRBJ1-3, with unresolved D. V was shortened by 1 base and J by 0 bases, with 13 bases between the two germline ends. Germline-derived CDR1 and CDR2 are SEHNR and FQNEAQ (reference sequence). The CDR3 runs to 17 residues. This CDR3 reads CASSLGDRTSSGNTIYF. The CDR3 DNA is TGTGCCAGCAGCTTAGGCGACCGGACTAGCTCTGGAAACACCATATATTTT.

V and J are TRBV2 and TRBJ2-5; D possibly corresponds to TRBD2 (6 bases). The J call may be faulty, since TRBJ2-7 better matches the DNA end. The germline V gene encodes CDR1 SNHLY and CDR2 FYNNEI. The CDR3 runs to 12 residues. The CDR3 loop reads CASSEAGGEQYF. CDR3 sequence (DNA): TGTGCCAGCAGTGAAGCGGGAGGCGAGCAGTACTTC.

The V and J genes are TRBV7-8 and TRBJ1-1, with TRBD1 matching 7 bases. This CDR3 is 15 amino acids long. The junction had 6 bases not matched to a gene; V was cut back by 1 base and J by 4 bases. Germline V CDR1 and CDR2: SGHVS, FQNEAQ. CDR3 coding DNA: TGTGCCAGCAGCTTAGGGGCGCAGGGGGGCACTGAAGCTTTCTTT. Its protein product is CASSLGAQGGTEAFF.

This clone was picked up a small number of times. The V call is TRBV5-6, the J call TRBJ1-1; D is ambiguous. The CDR3 sequence is 12 residues long. Germline V gene lookup returns CDR1 SGHDT and CDR2 YYEEEE. Trimming removed 4 bases at V and 3 bases at J, with 7 bases between. The DNA of the CDR3 is TGTGCCAGCAGCCACAAGTACACTGAAGCTTTCTTT. Amino acids: CASSHKYTEAFF.

J is TRBJ2-1 and V is TRBV6-5; 7 bases match TRBD2. Losses at the gene ends were 4 bases for V and 2 bases for J; bases not matched to a gene: 5. Per germline, CDR1 MNHEY and CDR2 SVGAGI. The CDR3 covers 15 residues. The chain's CDR3 is CASSWGGRTYNEQFF. The CDR3 bases are TGTGCCAGCAGTTGGGGCGGGAGAACCTACAATGAGCAGTTCTTC.

The chain recombines TRBV5-4 with TRBJ2-7; D is possibly TRBD1 (5 bases). V gave up 4 bases and J gave up 7 bases, with 15 bases separating them. Germline V CDR1 and CDR2: SGHNT, YYREEE (reference sequence). This CDR3 spans 13 amino acids. The CDR3 DNA is TGTGCCAGCAGCCGCCAGGGCTCGGAAGAGCAGTACGTC. Translation: CASSRQGSEEQYV.

The chain combines TRBV7-9 with TRBJ2-5, with 8 bases aligning to TRBD2. The J call could be wrong; TRBJ2-7 is a better fit for the DNA end. Germline lookup yields CDR1 SEHNR and CDR2 FQNEAQ (reference sequence). This CDR3 is built from 13 residues. In DNA form, the CDR3 reads TGTGCCAGCAGGCGGGAGGACTCCTACGAGCAGTACTTC. This translates into CASRREDSYEQYF.

The chain uses TRBV2 and TRBJ1-2, with 10 bases lining up with TRBD1. Germline loops: CDR1 SNHLY, CDR2 FYNNEI. The CDR3 length is 14 residues. J lost 4 bases, V lost 3 bases, and 2 bases had no gene match. CDR3 sequence reads: CASSERTGGYGYTF. CDR3 nucleotides: TGTGCCAGCAGTGAGCGGACAGGGGGCTATGGCTACACCTTC. The entire variable domain, with the rest obtained from reference TRBV2 and TRBJ1-2, is as follows: EPEVTQTPSHQVTQMGQEVILRCVPISNHLYFYWYRQILGQKVEFLVSFYNNEISEKSEIFDDQFSVERPDGSNFTLKIRSTKLEDSAMYFCASSERTGGYGYTFGSGTRLTVV.

The chain recombines TRBV27 with TRBJ2-7, with D possibly being TRBD1 (5 bases). Trimming removed 2 bases at V and 3 bases at J, with 8 bases between. CDR3 length: 13 residues. Germline CDR1 and CDR2: MNHEY and SMNVEV (reference sequence). CDR3 in amino acids: CASSLKDSYEQYF. The CDR3, as DNA: TGTGCCAGCAGTTTAAAAGACAGCTACGAGCAGTACTTC.

This clone was counted a few times. The rearrangement links TRBV6-6 to TRBJ1-5, with TRBD1 as a possible D gene (6 bases). Germline-derived CDR1 and CDR2 are MNHNY and SVGAGI (reference sequence). The CDR3 covers 14 residues. With 4 bases removed from V and 1 base from J, the gap between germline ends came to 8 bases. The CDR3 loop is CASSSQGSNQPQHF. The CDR3 DNA reads as TGTGCCAGCAGTTCCCAGGGGAGCAATCAGCCCCAGCATTTT.

V is TRBV18 and J is TRBJ2-1; D not resolved. The V gene's germline CDR1 is KGHSH and CDR2 LQKENI. CDR3 size: 13 residues. Trimming removed 3 bases at V and 8 bases at J, with 11 bases between. The CDR3 nucleotides are TGTGCCAGCTCACCCCAATTAGCCGATGAGCAGTTCTTC. Amino acids: CASSPQLADEQFF.

This CDR3 reads CASSLVEGHLAGGPPYEQYF. In nucleotides, the CDR3 is TGTGCCAGCAGCCTAGTCGAGGGACACCTAGCGGGAGGTCCCCCCTACGAGCAGTACTTC. The chain uses TRBV5-5 and TRBJ2-7; 11 bases line up with TRBD2. The CDR3 is made up of 20 amino acids. V gave up 4 bases and J gave up 2 bases; unmatched junction bases: 20. The germline V gene has CDR1 SGHKS and CDR2 YYEKEE (reference sequence).

The CDR3 nucleotides are TGTGCCAGCAGCCGGGGACAGAAATCCCTTTCACCCCTCCACTTT. It specifies CASSRGQKSLSPLHF. The rearrangement uses TRBV7-2 and TRBJ1-6, with 7 bases that match TRBD1. This CDR3 contains 15 residues. The ends lost 5 bases at V and 9 bases at J; junction bases unmatched: 10. CDR1 SGHTA and CDR2 FQGNSA come from the germline V gene.

The chain joins TRBV27 to TRBJ2-6, with 9 bases aligning to TRBD2. Germline CDR1 MNHEY, CDR2 SMNVEV (reference sequence). The CDR3 totals 19 residues. Unmatched junction bases numbered 17, after V lost 5 bases and J lost 6 bases. CDR3 sequence reads: CASSPRPGLATLEANVLTF. The CDR3 bases are TGTGCCAGCAGTCCCCGACCGGGACTAGCCACCCTTGAGGCCAACGTCCTGACTTTC.

The rearrangement links TRBV11-2 to TRBJ1-1; no clear D. The length of the CDR3 is 12 residues. The germline V gene encodes CDR1 SGHAT and CDR2 FQNNGV. The V end lost 6 bases, the J end lost 1 base, and 6 bases lay between the germline ends. CDR3 protein: CASREGNTEAFF. For the CDR3, the DNA is TGTGCCAGCAGGGAGGGGAACACTGAAGCTTTCTTT.

V and J are TRBV5-4 and TRBJ1-2; 8 bases map to TRBD1. The CDR3 length is 14 residues. Germline V gene sequence: CDR1 SGHNT, CDR2 YYREEE (reference sequence). Unmatched junction bases numbered 5, after V lost 5 bases and J lost 2 bases. The CDR3 region is CASRDGDRNYGYTF. The CDR3 DNA follows: TGTGCCAGCAGGGATGGGGACAGGAACTATGGCTACACCTTC.

This clone was seen more than once but under ten times. This chain connects TRBV10-2 to TRBJ2-3, with 10 bases fitting TRBD2. CDR3 length: 16 amino acids. After removal of 4 bases from V and 1 base from J, the junction contained 5 bases not matched to a gene. The germline CDR1 and CDR2 sequences are WSHSY and SAAADI. CDR3 loop: CASSATLAGGTDTQYF. CDR3 sequence (DNA): TGCGCCAGCAGTGCTACCCTAGCGGGGGGCACAGATACGCAGTATTTT.

The chain carries TRBV28 and TRBJ1-5, with D hard to call. With 4 bases removed from V and 4 bases from J, the gap between germline ends came to 5 bases. Germline-derived CDR1 and CDR2 are MDHEN and SYDVKM. This CDR3 is built from 12 residues. The CDR3 loop is CASSYGNQPQHF. DNA of the CDR3: TGTGCCAGCAGTTACGGGAATCAGCCCCAGCATTTT.

The chain has TRBV7-8 and TRBJ2-4; the D gene is possibly TRBD1 (5 bases). The V end lost 3 bases, the J end lost 5 bases, and 11 bases lay between the germline ends. Germline V gives CDR1 SGHVS, CDR2 FQNEAQ. The CDR3 covers 14 residues. CDR3 DNA: TGTGCCAGCAGCTTGGCAGGGCCAGAAAACATTCAGTACTTC. It codes for CASSLAGPENIQYF.

V gene TRBV27 combines with J gene TRBJ2-5, with D possibly matching TRBD1 (5 bases). Germline V gene sequence: CDR1 MNHEY, CDR2 SMNVEV (reference sequence). The V gene lost 5 bases and the J gene lost 1 base, with 11 bases spanning the gap. This CDR3 comprises 14 residues. The CDR3 is CASSPRQLQETQYF. The CDR3 nucleotides read TGTGCCAGCAGTCCGCGACAGCTCCAAGAGACCCAGTACTTC.

The chain carries TRBV12-5 and TRBJ1-3; TRBD1 matches 7 bases. CDR1 and CDR2 from the germline V gene are LGHNT and FRNRAP. The V segment lost 0 bases and the J segment 6 bases; nucleotides outside the gene matches: 2. CDR3 length equals 14 residues. This CDR3 is CASGLVQGPNTIYF. As DNA, the CDR3 is TGTGCTAGTGGTTTGGTACAGGGGCCAAACACCATATATTTT.

This chain links TRBV18 with TRBJ2-7; 11 nucleotides match TRBD2. This CDR3 has 15 amino acids. V shed 5 bases, J shed 4 bases, and the junction held 7 bases outside the gene matches. Germline CDR1 is KGHSH and CDR2 is LQKENI. This CDR3 reads CASSTGLAEVYEQYF. CDR3 bases: TGTGCCAGCTCAACGGGACTAGCGGAGGTATACGAGCAGTACTTC.